The 21 T cell receptor beta chains below all came from one sample that was sequenced in a study of T cells in Graves' hyperthyroidism and ophthalmopathy. Amplification targeted TCR beta CDR3 regions from RNA transcripts. The primer set for the first-round RT-PCR of the TCR CDR3 was HTBI. TCRdb ran MiXCR on the multiplex PCR reads and lists one entry per CDR3 protein. Of roughly 740,000 distinct CDR3 sequences listed, 16% were seen once; the top ten hold approximately 8.4%. The sequencing input was blood. The receptors come from a man between 18 and 35 years old with Graves' hyperthyroidism.

This clonotype has a handful of counts. The chain links TRBV7-8 to TRBJ1-5; D possibly corresponds to TRBD1 (6 bases). With 4 bases removed from V and 0 bases from J, the gap between germline ends came to 19 bases. Germline V gene sequence: CDR1 SGHVS, CDR2 FQNEAQ. The CDR3 runs 18 residues. In DNA form, the CDR3 reads TGTGCCAGCAGCTCCCTGGAGGGGGGCGGATTTAGCAATCAGCCCCAGCATTTT. Amino acid sequence: CASSSLEGGGFSNQPQHF. Looking up the rest from reference TRBV7-8 and TRBJ1-5 gives the full variable domain: GAGVSQSPRYKVAKRGQDVALRCDPISGHVSLFWYQQALGQGPEFLTYFQNEAQLDKSGLPSDRFFAERPEGSVSTLKIQRTQQEDSAVYLCASSSLEGGGFSNQPQHFGDGTRLSIL.

The chain has TRBV24-1 and TRBJ2-7, with 9 bases that match TRBD1. Losses at the gene ends were 4 bases for V and 2 bases for J; bases not matched to a gene: 8. In germline, CDR1 is KGHDR, CDR2 SFDVKD. The CDR3 length is 16 residues. The CDR3 protein is CATSDHGQGKAYEQYF. For the CDR3, the DNA is TGTGCCACCAGTGACCATGGACAGGGGAAAGCCTACGAGCAGTACTTC.

This clonotype was found a few times. The chain recombines TRBV6-1 with TRBJ2-6; D is tentatively TRBD1 or TRBD2 (6 bases each). Trimming removed 4 bases at V and 1 base at J, with 8 bases between. From germline, CDR1 is MNHNS and CDR2 SASEGT. The CDR3 is 15 residues long. This CDR3 reads CASSGGASGANVLTF. CDR3 DNA sequence: TGTGCCAGCAGTGGGGGGGCATCTGGGGCCAACGTCCTGACTTTC.

This clonotype was recorded at least ten times. V gene TRBV7-6 combines with J gene TRBJ2-1; D not certain. This CDR3 contains 15 residues. Germline V lookup: CDR1 SGHVS, CDR2 FNYEAQ. V gave up 3 bases and J gave up 9 bases, with 18 bases separating them. The CDR3 nucleotides read TGTGCCAGCAGCTTGACCGGACCCCCTTACGGTGAGCAGTTCTTC. Translating it yields CASSLTGPPYGEQFF.

This clonotype was counted a few times. This chain connects TRBV28 to TRBJ2-2; no firm D call. With 5 bases removed from V and 7 bases from J, the gap between germline ends came to 8 bases. Germline V gene sequence: CDR1 MDHEN, CDR2 SYDVKM. The CDR3 has 12 amino acids. CDR3 nucleotide sequence: TGTGCCAGCAGTCACGAGAGCGGGGAGCTGTTTTTT. Protein: CASSHESGELFF.

V gene TRBV30 combines with J gene TRBJ1-5; tentative D call: TRBD1 (5 bases). Germline V gene data show CDR1 as GTSNPN and CDR2 as SVGIG (reference sequence). CDR3 length: 15 amino acids. V shed 1 base and J shed 7 bases, with 17 bases lying between them. The CDR3 protein is CAWSDPEAEGQPQHF. As DNA, the CDR3 is TGTGCCTGGAGTGACCCGGAGGCCGAGGGGCAGCCCCAGCATTTT.

The CDR3 coding sequence is TGTGCCAGCAGCTCAACCGGGGGGGGATTAGCCAAAAACATTCAGTACTTC. Translation: CASSSTGGGLAKNIQYF. The chain has TRBV13 and TRBJ2-4; 8 positions agree with TRBD2. Germline V lookup: CDR1 PRHDT, CDR2 FYEKMQ (reference sequence). This CDR3 is built from 17 residues. V was pared by 4 bases and J by 0 bases, with 8 bases of the junction left unmatched.

This clonotype was picked up many times. The V gene is TRBV12-3 or TRBV12-4, the J gene TRBJ2-1; 9 bases are shared with TRBD2. CDR3 length: 15 amino acids. Trimming at V came to 3 bases and at J to 8 bases, leaving 8 bases not matched to a gene. Written as DNA, the CDR3 is TGTGCCAGCAGTTTCCGCGGGAGGGCCGTTGATGAGCAGTTCTTC. It translates to CASSFRGRAVDEQFF.

The J gene is TRBJ2-7, the V gene TRBV10-3; D possibly corresponds to TRBD1 (5 bases). The CDR3 contains 13 residues. Germline CDR1 is ENHRY and CDR2 is SYGVKD. Deletions cut 10 bases from V and 0 bases from J, with 13 bases between. The CDR3 loop is CASRLQVSYEQYF. CDR3 nucleotide sequence: TGTGCCAGCAGGCTACAGGTCTCCTACGAGCAGTACTTC.

The genes are TRBV29-1 and TRBJ2-5, with a weak D call TRBD1 (7 bases). This CDR3 comprises 12 residues. The germline V gene encodes CDR1 SQVTM and CDR2 ANQGSEA. Deletions cut 4 bases from V and 9 bases from J, with 15 bases between. CDR3 residues: CSVGQGGEAQYF. CDR3 sequence (DNA): TGCAGCGTTGGACAGGGCGGGGAGGCCCAGTACTTC.

This clonotype has ten or more counts. The J gene is TRBJ2-7, the V gene TRBV20-1; D not certain. The length of the CDR3 is 12 residues. Trimming took off 2 bases at V and 2 bases at J, with 7 bases between the two ends. Germline CDR1 is DFQATT and CDR2 is SNEGSKA (reference sequence). The CDR3 region is CSARMAAYEQYF. The CDR3 DNA follows: TGCAGTGCTAGAATGGCAGCCTACGAGCAGTACTTC.

This rearrangement joins TRBV19 to TRBJ2-1; D possibly corresponds to TRBD2 (6 bases). This CDR3 region has 14 residues. The V gene's germline CDR1 is LNHDA and CDR2 SQIVND (reference sequence). V was clipped by 5 bases and J by 5 bases, with 13 bases between them. The CDR3 nucleotides are TGTGCCAGTAGTGAGCGGGTCGGCAACAATGAGCAGTTCTTC. This encodes CASSERVGNNEQFF.

The rearrangement links TRBV24-1 to TRBJ2-1; maybe TRBD2 (6 bases). Germline CDR1 reads KGHDR; CDR2 reads SFDVKD. This CDR3 is built from 16 residues. V lost 0 bases and J lost 7, with 15 bases in between. The CDR3 loop is CATSDLGGALRNEQFF. In DNA, the CDR3 is TGTGCCACCAGTGATTTGGGAGGGGCTTTGAGGAATGAGCAGTTCTTC.

The chain combines TRBV20-1 with TRBJ1-1; 8 nucleotides align to TRBD1. V was clipped by 3 bases and J by 1 base; unmatched bases: 4. The CDR3 spans 14 residues. Germline V gene sequence: CDR1 DFQATT, CDR2 SNEGSKA (reference sequence). This chain's CDR3 is CSARQGASNTEAFF. In DNA, the CDR3 is TGCAGTGCTAGGCAGGGGGCTTCGAACACTGAAGCTTTCTTT.

This clonotype appeared many times. The V call is TRBV2, the J call TRBJ1-5; perhaps TRBD1 as D (5 bases). Germline CDR1 reads SNHLY; CDR2 reads FYNNEI. The V and J ends lost 4 bases and 5 bases respectively, with 12 bases between them. The CDR3 is made up of 14 amino acids. The CDR3 DNA reads as TGTGCCAGCAGTGCCCTGACAGACGATCAGCCCCAGCATTTT. Translation gives CASSALTDDQPQHF.

Only a few counts were recorded for this clonotype. The CDR3 region has the DNA TGCGCCAGCAGCTTGCTCGGGGGGGACCCCCTGGGGGAGCAGTACTTC. Translating gives CASSLLGGDPLGEQYF. The chain uses TRBV5-1 and TRBJ2-7, with 8 bases fitting TRBD2. V lost 1 base to trimming and J lost 7 bases; unmatched junction nucleotides: 13. The germline V gene has CDR1 SGHRS and CDR2 YFSETQ. There are 16 residues in the CDR3.

V and J are TRBV9 and TRBJ2-7; TRBD2 agrees at 9 bases. This CDR3 comprises 15 residues. Looked up from germline, CDR1 is SGDLS and CDR2 is YYNGEE. Trimming cost V 2 bases and J 4 bases; bases outside gene matches: 7. CDR3 residues: CASSVDGSGSYEQYF. As DNA, the CDR3 is TGTGCCAGCAGCGTCGATGGTAGCGGGAGTTACGAGCAGTACTTC. Complete variable domain (other parts from reference TRBV9 and TRBJ2-7): DSGVTQTPKHLITATGQRVTLRCSPRSGDLSVYWYQQSLDQGLQFLIQYYNGEERAKGNILERFSAQQFPDLHSELNLSSLELGDSALYFCASSVDGSGSYEQYFGPGTRLTVT.

This clonotype came up a few times. CDR3 sequence reads: CSARSYSSYEQYF. The CDR3, as DNA: TGCAGTGCTAGGAGCTATAGCTCCTACGAGCAGTACTTC. The rearrangement uses TRBV20-1 and TRBJ2-7; D is unclear. In germline, CDR1 is DFQATT, CDR2 SNEGSKA (reference sequence). CDR3 length: 13 residues. Trimming removed 3 bases from V and 0 bases from J, with 9 bases in between.

This clonotype was counted many times. The rearrangement links TRBV7-9 to TRBJ2-1, with TRBD1 identical over 9 bases. The ends lost 5 bases at V and 5 bases at J; junction bases unmatched: 7. Germline CDR1 is SEHNR and CDR2 is FQNEAQ (reference sequence). This CDR3 is built from 15 residues. The CDR3 spells CASSLGTGFDNEQFF. The CDR3 DNA sequence: TGTGCCAGCAGCCTCGGGACAGGGTTCGACAATGAGCAGTTCTTC.

This chain connects TRBV6-5 to TRBJ2-1; D call uncertain. The V end lost 6 bases, the J end lost 10 bases, and 16 bases lay between the germline ends. Germline CDR1 and CDR2: MNHEY and SVGAGI. The CDR3 runs to 13 residues. CDR3 sequence reads: CASSHSLLGEQFF. The CDR3 bases are TGTGCCAGCAGCCACTCCCTGTTGGGGGAGCAGTTCTTC.

At least ten counts were recorded for this clonotype. Written as DNA, the CDR3 is TGTGCCAGCAGTTTAGACAGGCTAGGCCTAGGCGCTGAAGCTTTCTTT. Its translation is CASSLDRLGLGAEAFF. V is TRBV12-3 or TRBV12-4 and J is TRBJ1-1; D is perhaps TRBD1 (5 bases). V gave up 1 base and J gave up 6 bases, with 18 bases separating them. The CDR3 sequence is 16 residues long.